Below, 20 T cell receptor beta chains from the same sample are listed, as sequenced in a study of shared clonotypes between healthy human individuals. Using immunoSEQ multiplex PCR, the repertoire was profiled, and TCRdb retains in-frame clones only, with some absent. The sample comprises millions of clones, around 95% of which are singletons, and approximately 0.13% rests with the top ten. The material sequenced was naive CD4+ T cells sorted from blood. Subset described: CD45RA+ positively selected. Every receptor here comes from a man aged 18 to 30 in good health.

The rearrangement joins TRBV5-1 to TRBJ1-2; 12 nucleotides agree with TRBD1. Trimming removed 4 bases from V and 8 bases from J; junction bases left unmatched: 12. The germline CDR1 and CDR2 sequences are SGHRS and YFSETQ. This CDR3 is built from 16 residues. The DNA of the CDR3 is TGCGCCAGCAGCCCTTCCGGGACAGGGGGCGCCCAAGGCTACACCTTC. This sequence encodes CASSPSGTGGAQGYTF.

This chain joins TRBV6-4 and TRBJ2-7; 7 bases agree with TRBD1. Looked up from germline, CDR1 is MRHNA and CDR2 is SNTAGT. There are 15 residues in the CDR3. V was clipped by 10 bases and J by 3 bases; unmatched bases: 15. Here the CDR3 reads CATEEYGTDFYEQYF. The CDR3 DNA reads as TGTGCCACCGAAGAATATGGGACAGACTTCTACGAGCAGTACTTC.

As to this clone: Other DNA sequences within the sample encode an identical CDR3. CDR3: CAISGGPNTEAFF. CDR3 nucleotide sequence: TGTGCCATCTCGGGGGGGCCGAACACTGAAGCTTTCTTT. This rearrangement joins TRBV10-3 to TRBJ1-1; weak D call: TRBD1 (6 bases). Looked up from germline, CDR1 is ENHRY and CDR2 is SYGVKD. Deletions cut 8 bases from V and 1 base from J, with 11 bases between. The CDR3 has 13 residues.

CDR3 sequence reads: CAWNGGRRPYEQYF. The CDR3 coding sequence is TGTGCCTGGAACGGGGGCAGAAGGCCCTACGAGCAGTACTTC. The chain couples TRBV30 to TRBJ2-7; D might be TRBD1 or TRBD2, each matching 6 bases. Germline V gene lookup returns CDR1 GTSNPN and CDR2 SVGIG (reference sequence). This CDR3 region has 14 residues. The germline V and J ends were trimmed by 4 bases and 2 bases, with 15 bases remaining between them.

V usage is TRBV30 and J usage is TRBJ2-7; 8 nucleotides align to TRBD1. Trimming removed 2 bases from V and 5 bases from J; junction bases left unmatched: 8. CDR1 and CDR2 (germline): GTSNPN, SVGIG (reference sequence). This CDR3 region has 14 residues. CDR3 coding DNA: TGTGCCTGGAGTTCCGGACAGGGCGGGCACGAGCAGTACTTC. Translating gives CAWSSGQGGHEQYF.

V is TRBV28 and J is TRBJ2-7, with D perhaps TRBD2 (6 bases). V lost 5 bases, J lost 1 base, and 15 bases lay in between. Germline V gene sequence: CDR1 MDHEN, CDR2 SYDVKM. The CDR3 is 15 amino acids. The CDR3 DNA is TGTGCCAGCAGTACTGCCGGGACTGATTCCTACGAGCAGTACTTC. This codes for CASSTAGTDSYEQYF.

The chain joins TRBV19 to TRBJ2-1; 10 bases fit TRBD2. CDR3 length equals 16 residues. CDR1 and CDR2 (germline): LNHDA, SQIVND (reference sequence). Unmatched junction bases numbered 4, after V lost 0 bases and J lost 5 bases. CDR3: CASSIDHSGRNNEQFF. The CDR3 nucleotides read TGTGCCAGTAGTATAGATCATAGCGGGAGGAACAATGAGCAGTTCTTC. The full variable domain, in which reference TRBV19 and TRBJ2-1 provide the parts outside the CDR3, is DGGITQSPKYLFRKEGQNVTLSCEQNLNHDAMYWYRQDPGQGLRLIYYSQIVNDFQKGDIAEGYSVSREKKESFPLTVTSAQKNPTAFYLCASSIDHSGRNNEQFFGPGTRLTVL.

The chain uses TRBV19 and TRBJ2-7, with D possibly being TRBD2 (5 bases). From germline, CDR1 is LNHDA and CDR2 SQIVND (reference sequence). V lost 7 bases, J lost 1 base, and 8 bases lay in between. The CDR3 has 12 residues. CDR3 protein: CASKSGSYEQYF. In DNA, the CDR3 is TGTGCCAGTAAGTCGGGGTCCTACGAGCAGTACTTC.

The V gene is TRBV4-1, the J gene TRBJ2-2; 7 bases match TRBD2. Germline CDR1 reads MGHRA; CDR2 reads YSYEKL. V shed 1 base, J shed 5 bases, and the junction held 19 bases outside the gene matches. This CDR3 spans 20 amino acids. CDR3 in DNA: TGCGCCAGCAGCCAAGTAAGTGTGTCTAGCGGTTCCCGGAGGACCGGGGAGCTGTTTTTT. Translated, it gives CASSQVSVSSGSRRTGELFF.

The chain joins TRBV27 to TRBJ2-1; D ambiguous. Per the germline V gene, CDR1 is MNHEY and CDR2 is SMNVEV (reference sequence). With 5 bases removed from V and 12 bases from J, the gap between germline ends came to 17 bases. The CDR3 has 13 amino acids. The CDR3: CASSEIGRITQFF. CDR3 nucleotides: TGTGCCAGCAGTGAAATTGGCCGGATTACGCAGTTCTTC.

The rearrangement links TRBV4-1 to TRBJ1-3, with 7 bases fitting TRBD1. This CDR3 contains 15 residues. The ends lost 4 bases at V and 0 bases at J; junction bases unmatched: 3. The germline CDR1 and CDR2 sequences are MGHRA and YSYEKL. CDR3 DNA: TGCGCCAGCAGCCCACAGGGGCTCTCTGGAAACACCATATATTTT. This encodes CASSPQGLSGNTIYF.

This chain links TRBV7-2 with TRBJ2-1, with D tentatively TRBD1 or TRBD2 (6 bases each). The V gene's germline CDR1 is SGHTA and CDR2 FQGNSA. Trimming removed 0 bases from V and 9 bases from J, with 12 bases in between. The CDR3 spans 14 residues. The CDR3: CASSLASGAGEQFF. The CDR3 coding sequence is TGTGCCAGCAGCTTAGCGTCGGGGGCCGGTGAGCAGTTCTTC.

The gene calls are TRBV30 and TRBJ1-5, with D maybe TRBD1 (5 bases). The CDR3 is made up of 15 amino acids. Trimming took 4 bases from V and 7 from J, leaving 20 bases between them. Germline assignment: CDR1 GTSNPN and CDR2 SVGIG (reference sequence). This CDR3 reads CAWKAREGHRQPQHF. The CDR3 coding sequence is TGTGCCTGGAAGGCCAGGGAAGGTCACCGCCAGCCCCAGCATTTT.

This chain uses TRBV6-5 with TRBJ2-7; a possible D gene is TRBD2 (6 bases). The V end lost 4 bases, the J end lost 5 bases, and 21 bases lay between the germline ends. Germline CDR1 and CDR2: MNHEY and SVGAGI. The CDR3 has 16 residues. Here the CDR3 DNA reads TGTGCCAGCAGTTCCCAGAGCGGGCCAGTCGTCCACGAGCAGTACTTC. This sequence encodes CASSSQSGPVVHEQYF.

The chain recombines TRBV6-5 with TRBJ2-7, with D uncertain. V lost 5 bases and J lost 1, with 9 bases in between. The germline gives CDR1 MNHEY, CDR2 SVGAGI. The CDR3 is 13 residues long. The CDR3 sequence: CASSRFESYEQYF. The CDR3 nucleotides read TGTGCCAGCAGTCGATTCGAGTCCTACGAGCAGTACTTC.

This sequence joins TRBV2 and TRBJ1-4; no reliable D call. V dropped 5 bases and J dropped 8 bases, with 12 bases sitting between them. CDR3 length equals 13 residues. Germline V gene sequence: CDR1 SNHLY, CDR2 FYNNEI. CDR3 bases: TGTGCCAGCAGTCCCGGGATTCGGGAAAAACTGTTTTTT. This gives the protein CASSPGIREKLFF.

Turning to this clone: Distinct nucleotide sequences in the sample also encode this CDR3. The chain is built from TRBV5-1 and TRBJ1-1; no clear D gene. Trimming stripped 0 bases from V and 1 base from J, with 10 bases between. Germline CDR1 and CDR2: SGHRS and YFSETQ. CDR3 length: 15 amino acids. The CDR3 region is CASSLGGTANTEAFF. In DNA form, the CDR3 reads TGCGCCAGCAGCTTGGGGGGAACGGCGAACACTGAAGCTTTCTTT.

The genes are TRBV5-4 and TRBJ2-5; D perhaps matches TRBD2 (5 bases). The germline V and J ends were trimmed by 0 bases and 1 base, with 7 bases remaining between them. This CDR3 has 14 residues. The germline gives CDR1 SGHNT, CDR2 YYREEE (reference sequence). CDR3 sequence: CASSLERVQETQYF. The CDR3 DNA reads TGTGCCAGCAGCTTGGAGAGGGTCCAAGAGACCCAGTACTTC.

The rearrangement joins TRBV30 to TRBJ2-3; 12 bases fit TRBD2. This CDR3 contains 14 residues. J was trimmed by 8 bases and V by 4 bases; bases with no gene match: 7. Germline CDR1 is GTSNPN and CDR2 is SVGIG (reference sequence). CDR3: CAWKGTSGPGTQYF. CDR3 nucleotides: TGTGCCTGGAAGGGGACTAGCGGGCCCGGTACGCAGTATTTT.

This chain joins TRBV12-5 and TRBJ2-7; 7 positions agree with TRBD2. V trimming: 6 bases; J trimming: 0 bases; junction bases outside the gene matches: 11. Germline V CDR1 and CDR2: LGHNT, FRNRAP. The CDR3 consists of 16 residues. The CDR3 DNA reads TGTGCTAGTGGATCAGTAGAGCTAGCGGCCTCCTACGAGCAGTACTTC. Encoded protein: CASGSVELAASYEQYF.